These T cell receptor beta chains were read from a single sample in a study of Graves' ophthalmopathy and Graves' hyperthyroidism. Each CDR3 protein is one row after TCRdb ran MiXCR on the multiplex PCR reads. Of roughly 230,000 distinct CDR3 sequences detected, 20% to 25% appear once; the ten largest clones hold under 55%. The sample consisted of peripheral blood. These receptors all come from a woman between 50 and 59 years old with Graves' ophthalmopathy. CDR3s include the opening cysteine and the closing phenylalanine or tryptophan. The order of the fields is J gene, V gene, clone size, D gene, CDR3 protein, CDR3 DNA. A D gene is named only where the DNA matches it firmly. Clone size is not always given. Where it is, it says once, few, many or a class for expanded clones.

>TRBJ1-2|TRBV20-1|many|-
CSARSGSSNYGYTF
TGCAGTGCTAGATCCGGCTCAAGTAACTATGGCTACACCTTC
>TRBJ2-2|TRBV20-1|-|TRBD1
CSAAGTGGSHGELFF
TGCAGTGCTGCGGGGACAGGGGGGTCTCATGGGGAGCTGTTTTTT
>TRBJ2-5|TRBV20-1|many|-
CSARLWSETQYF
TGCAGTGCTAGGTTATGGTCAGAGACCCAGTACTTC
>TRBJ1-2|TRBV24-1|many|-
CATSDSGAGYGYTF
TGTGCCACCAGTGATTCGGGGGCCGGCTATGGCTACACCTTC
>TRBJ1-5|TRBV20-1|many|-
CSAREPRGIQPQHF
TGCAGTGCTAGAGAGCCGAGGGGGATTCAGCCCCAGCATTTT
>TRBJ2-5|TRBV12-3/TRBV12-4|many|TRBD1
CASSSGGQGKETQYF
TGTGCCAGCAGTTCCGGGGGACAGGGGAAAGAGACCCAGTACTTC
>TRBJ1-5|TRBV6-1|many|-
CASNRDGAGRAQHF
TGTGCCAGCAATCGGGACGGGGCCGGGAGGGCCCAGCATTTT
>TRBJ2-7|TRBV20-1|many|-
CSVDGGYEQYF
TGCAGTGTAGATGGGGGCTACGAGCAGTACTTC
>TRBJ1-3|TRBV20-1|many|-
CSARDSGNTIYF
TGCAGTGCTAGAGATTCAGGAAACACCATATATTTT
>TRBJ1-2|TRBV7-8|many|-
CASSLESYGYTF
TGTGCCAGCAGCTTAGAGAGCTATGGCTACACCTTC
>TRBJ1-1|TRBV4-1|many|-
CASSPVGTTNTEAFF
TGCGCCAGCAGCCCTGTCGGGACAACGAACACTGAAGCTTTCTTT
>TRBJ1-5|TRBV6-2/TRBV6-3|many|TRBD1
CASSRSDVRTGTHF
TGTGCCAGCAGCCGTAGTGATGTGCGGACAGGAACGCATTTT
>TRBJ2-4|TRBV30|many|-
CAWTPRELAKNIQYF
TGTGCCTGGACCCCCCGTGAGCTAGCCAAAAACATTCAGTACTTC
>TRBJ1-1|TRBV11-2|many|-
CASPRKEMNTEAFF
TGTGCCAGCCCTCGGAAAGAGATGAACACTGAAGCTTTCTTT
>TRBJ2-7|TRBV11-1|many|-
CASSWTTNYEQYF
TGTGCCAGCAGTTGGACTACAAACTACGAGCAGTACTTC
>TRBJ2-1|TRBV6-2/TRBV6-3|many|-
CASSYPKMGSEDNEQFF
TGTGCCAGCAGTTACCCAAAAATGGGCAGTGAAGACAATGAGCAGTTCTTC
>TRBJ2-7|TRBV6-1|many|TRBD1
CASRRETGVAEQYF
TGTGCCAGCAGGAGGGAGACAGGGGTGGCCGAGCAGTACTTC
>TRBJ2-7|TRBV12-3/TRBV12-4|-|-
CASTLGGGYEQYF
TGTGCCAGCACCTTAGGCGGCGGCTACGAGCAGTACTTC